These 23 T cell receptor beta chains came from one sample sequenced in a study of blood T cell repertoires in COVID-19. This table comes from immunoSEQ multiplex PCR, and its TCRdb copy is limited to in-frame clones, with some not included. This table has approximately 300,000 clones, 86% appearing once. Sample: peripheral blood. The receptors here all came from a woman aged 45-65 years with acute or convalescent COVID-19.

The chain recombines TRBV25-1 with TRBJ1-1; perhaps TRBD1 as D (5 bases). Trimming removed 7 bases from V and 6 bases from J, with 18 bases in between. Germline V gene lookup returns CDR1 MGHDK and CDR2 SYGVNS. This CDR3 spans 14 amino acids. This CDR3 is CASIAGGGNPEAFF. In nucleotides, the CDR3 is TGTGCCAGCATAGCGGGGGGGGGTAACCCTGAAGCTTTCTTT.

This chain joins TRBV7-2 and TRBJ2-7; D is possibly TRBD1 (6 bases). Trimming pared 4 bases from V and 0 bases from J, leaving 16 bases between. CDR3 size: 16 residues. CDR1 SGHTA and CDR2 FQGNSA come from the germline V gene. CDR3 in amino acids: CASSSQQQGLSYEQYF. The CDR3 bases are TGTGCCAGCAGCTCGCAACAACAGGGCCTCTCCTACGAGCAGTACTTC.

The genes are TRBV21-1 and TRBJ2-7; TRBD1, the table's D call, was not compared with the DNA. TRBV21-1 is designated a pseudogene. The CDR3 consists of 17 residues. For the CDR3, the DNA is TGTGCCAGCAGCAAGGTTCCACGACAGGGGAGCTCCTACGAGCAGTACTTC. This codes for CASSKVPRQGSSYEQYF.

V usage is TRBV11-2 and J usage is TRBJ2-4, with a weak D call TRBD1 (6 bases). In germline, CDR1 is SGHAT, CDR2 FQNNGV. The CDR3 has 17 amino acids. V was cut by 1 base and J by 2 bases, with 15 bases left in between. In DNA form, the CDR3 reads TGTGCCAGCAGCTTAGTCACGCGAGGGGGATCCAAAAACATTCAGTACTTC. It codes for CASSLVTRGGSKNIQYF.

V is TRBV5-1 and J is TRBJ1-2, with 11 bases identical to TRBD1. The V gene's germline CDR1 is SGHRS and CDR2 YFSETQ. The CDR3 extends over 14 amino acids. The ends lost 3 bases at V and 6 bases at J; junction bases unmatched: 4. The CDR3 DNA follows: TGCGCCAGCAGCTGGGGACAGGGGGTGGATGGCTACACCTTC. Amino acid sequence: CASSWGQGVDGYTF.

V and J are TRBV14 and TRBJ1-2; D call uncertain. Germline V gives CDR1 SGHDN, CDR2 FVKESK. Trimming removed 2 bases at V and 3 bases at J, with 10 bases between. The CDR3 consists of 14 residues. The CDR3 region is CASSQLQSYYGYTF. DNA of the CDR3: TGTGCCAGCAGCCAACTACAGAGTTACTATGGCTACACCTTC.

DNA for the CDR3: TGTGCCAGCAGCCCCGGGCAGGGGAACTATGGCTACACCTTC. Translating gives CASSPGQGNYGYTF. The chain links TRBV7-2 to TRBJ1-2; tentative D call: TRBD1 (6 bases). V was pared by 5 bases and J by 2 bases, with 12 bases between. Germline CDR1 is SGHTA and CDR2 is FQGNSA. This CDR3 is 14 amino acids long.

The rearrangement links TRBV5-4 to TRBJ1-1; D possibly corresponds to TRBD1 (5 bases). Germline CDR1 and CDR2: SGHNT and YYREEE (reference sequence). The CDR3 is 13 residues long. Trimming removed 7 bases from V and 1 base from J, with 11 bases in between. CDR3 bases: TGTGCCAGCTCAGGGAATCGGAACACTGAAGCTTTCTTT. Its protein is CASSGNRNTEAFF.

This rearrangement joins TRBV28 to TRBJ2-1, with D hard to call. Trimming took 5 bases from V and 0 from J, leaving 14 bases between them. The CDR3 is made up of 16 amino acids. CDR1 and CDR2 (germline): MDHEN, SYDVKM. CDR3 loop: CASSQLGGGSYNEQFF. CDR3 nucleotide sequence: TGTGCCAGCAGTCAGCTAGGCGGCGGCTCCTACAATGAGCAGTTCTTC.

The V gene is TRBV5-1, the J gene TRBJ1-2; 9 nucleotides match TRBD1. This CDR3 contains 16 residues. The germline gives CDR1 SGHRS, CDR2 YFSETQ. The J segment lost 4 bases and the V segment lost 1 base, leaving 8 bases of the junction unmatched. CDR3 sequence (DNA): TGCGCCAGCAGCTTGACCAGGGACAGGGAAGGCTATGGCTACACCTTC. Translated: CASSLTRDREGYGYTF.

This clone was seen a few times. This chain links TRBV27 with TRBJ2-1; D remains ambiguous. CDR1 is MNHEY and CDR2 is SMNVEV in the germline V gene (reference sequence). With 4 bases removed from V and 5 bases from J, the gap between germline ends came to 9 bases. The CDR3 extends over 13 amino acids. The CDR3 region has the DNA TGTGCCAGCAGTTCTACGTCTAACAATGAGCAGTTCTTC. Its translation is CASSSTSNNEQFF.

This clone was picked up a small number of times. The chain recombines TRBV19 with TRBJ2-3, with TRBD2 identical over 13 bases. Germline CDR1 LNHDA, CDR2 SQIVND (reference sequence). The CDR3 is 17 residues long. V dropped 6 bases and J dropped 3; count of bases not matched to a gene: 9. As DNA, the CDR3 is TGTGCCAGTAGCACTAGCGGGAGGGCCAATCCGACAGATACGCAGTATTTT. Amino acids: CASSTSGRANPTDTQYF.

CDR3 bases: TGTGCCAGCAGCTTATATAGCGGGAGGTCCTACGAGCAGTACTTC. Protein sequence: CASSLYSGRSYEQYF. The V call is TRBV11-2, the J call TRBJ2-7, with 10 bases aligning to TRBD2. This CDR3 has 15 amino acids. Trimming cost V 2 bases and J 1 base; bases outside gene matches: 2. Per the germline V gene, CDR1 is SGHAT and CDR2 is FQNNGV.

This sequence joins TRBV3-1 (or the pseudogene TRBV3-2) and TRBJ2-1; D remains unclear. Germline V gene sequence: CDR1 LGHDT, CDR2 YNNKEL (reference sequence). The CDR3 runs 13 residues. V dropped 1 base and J dropped 4 bases, with 5 bases sitting between them. In nucleotides, the CDR3 is TGTGCCAGCAGCCAAGGACTTTACAATGAGCAGTTCTTC. This sequence encodes CASSQGLYNEQFF.

This sequence joins TRBV29-1 and TRBJ2-5; tentatively, D is TRBD2 (6 bases). CDR1 SQVTM and CDR2 ANQGSEA come from the germline V gene. The CDR3 spans 14 residues. Trimming left V 4 bases short and J 7 bases short, with 19 bases between. CDR3 nucleotide sequence: TGCAGCGTTGGATTCGTCGGGGGTTTGGGGACCCAGTACTTC. It yields the protein CSVGFVGGLGTQYF.

V is TRBV20-1 and J is TRBJ2-5; maybe TRBD1 (6 bases). This CDR3 spans 11 amino acids. Germline V lookup: CDR1 DFQATT, CDR2 SNEGSKA (reference sequence). In DNA, the CDR3 is TGCCGTGGGGACAACCAAGAGACCCAGTACTTC. Its translation: CRGDNQETQYF.

The chain uses TRBV6-5 and TRBJ2-3, with no clear D. Germline lookup yields CDR1 MNHEY and CDR2 SVGAGI. Between the trimmed V and J ends, which lost 3 bases and 2 bases, there was a span of 12 bases. This CDR3 has 15 amino acids. The CDR3 loop is CASSYAETHTDTQYF. DNA for the CDR3: TGTGCCAGCAGTTATGCGGAGACTCACACAGATACGCAGTATTTT.

CDR3 protein: CATSRASWAESSNEQFF. The DNA of the CDR3 is TGTGCCACCAGCAGAGCGTCCTGGGCCGAAAGTAGTAATGAGCAGTTCTTC. V is TRBV15 and J is TRBJ2-1, with unresolved D. The germline V and J ends were trimmed by 1 base and 7 bases, with 20 bases remaining between them. CDR1 and CDR2 (germline): LNHNV, YYDKDF (reference sequence). The CDR3 is 17 amino acids.

V usage is TRBV24-1 and J usage is TRBJ2-3, with 8 bases matching TRBD1. V dropped 5 bases and J dropped 5; count of bases not matched to a gene: 8. The CDR3 contains 15 residues. Germline V gene sequence: CDR1 KGHDR, CDR2 SFDVKD. CDR3 DNA sequence: TGTGCCACCAGTGGGCAGGGGGCGCGGAGAGATACGCAGTATTTT. Translated: CATSGQGARRDTQYF.

CDR3 nucleotides: TGTGCCAGCAGCTTCTCCGGAAACACCATATATTTT. This gives the protein CASSFSGNTIYF. V and J are TRBV5-4 and TRBJ1-3; D gene ambiguous. There are 12 residues in the CDR3. Looked up from germline, CDR1 is SGHNT and CDR2 is YYREEE (reference sequence). Trimming removed 2 bases from V and 4 bases from J, with 4 bases in between.

This chain uses TRBV5-6 with TRBJ2-7; possible D gene TRBD1, 5 bases. Trimming took 5 bases from V and 7 from J, leaving 13 bases between them. The CDR3 is 12 amino acids. Germline V gives CDR1 SGHDT, CDR2 YYEEEE. The CDR3 sequence: CASRHGAGEQYF. The CDR3 DNA reads TGTGCCAGCAGACATGGGGCTGGAGAGCAGTACTTC.

The V call is TRBV5-1, the J call TRBJ2-7; TRBD1 aligns across 10 bases. Trimming at V came to 3 bases and at J to 1 base, leaving 7 bases not matched to a gene. The CDR3 is 16 amino acids. Germline V CDR1 and CDR2: SGHRS, YFSETQ. The CDR3 sequence is CASSSSTGGRSYEQYF. The CDR3 nucleotides are TGCGCCAGCAGCTCCTCGACAGGGGGCCGGTCCTACGAGCAGTACTTC.

The genes are TRBV4-2 and TRBJ2-2; 13 bases match TRBD2. The CDR3 runs 18 residues. Germline CDR1 is LGHNA and CDR2 is YNFKEQ. After removal of 2 bases from V and 3 bases from J, the junction contained 6 bases not matched to a gene. The CDR3 here is CASSQLPGLAGDTGELFF. The CDR3 bases are TGTGCCAGCAGCCAACTACCAGGACTAGCGGGAGACACCGGGGAGCTGTTTTTT.